What follows are 8 T cell receptor beta chains derived from one specimen sequenced in a study of blood T cell repertoires in COVID-19. Sequenced by immunoSEQ multiplex PCR; TCRdb stores in-frame clones only, minus some. The sample includes more than 95,000 clones, roughly nine tenths of them seen just once. Sequences were obtained from peripheral blood. Receptor source: a human donor in a cohort sampled during active COVID-19.

The chain links TRBV15 to TRBJ1-6, with D hard to call. Germline V gene data show CDR1 as LNHNV and CDR2 as YYDKDF (reference sequence). There are 14 residues in the CDR3. Trimming cost V 3 bases and J 8 bases, with 11 bases left between them. CDR3 bases: TGTGCCACCAGCAGGGGAGGATGGGATTCACCCCTCCACTTT. Amino acids: CATSRGGWDSPLHF. Full variable domain (missing parts from reference TRBV15 and TRBJ1-6): DAMVIQNPRYQVTQFGKPVTLSCSQTLNHNVMYWYQQKSSQAPKLLFHYYDKDFNNEADTPDNFQSRRPNTSFCFLDIRSPGLGDTAMYLCATSRGGWDSPLHFGNGTRLTVT.

In this sample, this clone turned up once. V gene TRBV6-2 or TRBV6-3 combines with J gene TRBJ1-5, with unresolved D. Trimming pared 2 bases from V and 0 bases from J, leaving 17 bases between. The length of the CDR3 is 18 residues. CDR1 and CDR2 from the germline V gene are MNHEY and SVGEGT. CDR3 DNA sequence: TGTGCCAGCAGTTACGACCCCAGTGGGAGTTATAGCAATCAGCCCCAGCATTTT. It is translated as CASSYDPSGSYSNQPQHF.

This chain joins TRBV18 and TRBJ2-3, with a tentative D call TRBD2 (6 bases). The V end was cut by 3 bases, the J end by 4 bases, with 11 bases between. The CDR3 sequence is 14 residues long. Germline V CDR1 and CDR2: KGHSH, LQKENI. CDR3: CASSPSRGADTQYF. CDR3 nucleotides: TGTGCCAGCTCACCGTCGCGCGGGGCAGATACGCAGTATTTT.

The chain couples TRBV7-9 to TRBJ2-3; a weak D match, TRBD2 (5 bases). Germline loops: CDR1 SEHNR, CDR2 FQNEAQ (reference sequence). The CDR3 runs to 15 residues. The V end lost 8 bases, the J end lost 2 bases, and 17 bases lay between the germline ends. CDR3 protein: CASGSLVGDTDTQYF. The CDR3 region has the DNA TGTGCCAGCGGAAGCTTAGTCGGGGACACAGATACGCAGTATTTT.

V and J are TRBV9 and TRBJ2-1, with D possibly matching TRBD1 (6 bases). V lost 1 base and J lost 5, with 13 bases in between. The V gene's germline CDR1 is SGDLS and CDR2 YYNGEE. This CDR3 region has 15 residues. CDR3 DNA: TGTGCCAGCAGCGTATTAGGGACAAACGACAATGAGCAGTTCTTC. This gives the protein CASSVLGTNDNEQFF.

V gene TRBV6-2 or TRBV6-3 combines with J gene TRBJ2-7; perhaps TRBD2 as D (7 bases). Germline CDR1 reads MNHEY; CDR2 reads SVGEGT. This CDR3 contains 16 residues. V was clipped by 2 bases and J by 6 bases, with 20 bases between them. The DNA of the CDR3 is TGTGCCAGCAGTTACAGGTACGGGGGGCTTCGAGGCGAGCAGTACTTC. Translating it yields CASSYRYGGLRGEQYF.

The rearrangement joins TRBV5-5 to TRBJ1-1; D is unclear. The CDR3 is made up of 14 amino acids. Trimming pared 4 bases from V and 1 base from J, leaving 11 bases between. CDR1 and CDR2 (germline): SGHKS, YYEKEE (reference sequence). The CDR3 loop is CASSPLGRNTEAFF. CDR3 in DNA: TGTGCCAGCAGCCCTTTGGGCAGGAACACTGAAGCTTTCTTT.

The chain couples TRBV11-3 to TRBJ2-2; TRBD2 is a possible D gene (5 bases). Between the trimmed V and J ends, which lost 5 bases and 6 bases, there was a span of 7 bases. Germline CDR1 reads SGHNT; CDR2 reads YENEEA. There are 12 residues in the CDR3. CDR3 residues: CASSPGAGELFF. The CDR3 region has the DNA TGTGCCAGCAGCCCCGGGGCCGGGGAGCTGTTTTTT.